Listed here is a single T cell receptor (beta chain). The antigen remains undetermined. Looked up from germline, CDR1 is LGHNA and CDR2 is YSLEER. V dropped 0 bases and J dropped 2; count of bases not matched to a gene: 6. This CDR3 comprises 16 residues. Unrecorded immune exposure was likely among donors, who were nominally healthy when sampled. This record belongs to a study of cytomegalovirus exposure and HLA in healthy donors. Overall study context: Among the approximately 400 genotyped donors, approximately 80% were placed in the Caucasian-associated ancestry cluster.

Study observations and caveats: Three CMV-associated chains were confirmed in vitro to be specific for CMV antigens.

Use of 60 Vbeta and 13 Jbeta primers characterized the PCR. The data were produced by immunoSEQ multiplex PCR, yet TCRdb's version contains in-frame clones alone and is incomplete. The repertoire holds approximately 190,000 clones, with 77% as singletons. The clonotype comes from a woman younger than 45 in good health and CMV-seropositive. Sequences were obtained from PBMCs. The chain employs TRBV4-3 and TRBJ2-5, with 7 bases lining up with TRBD2. The CDR3 loop reads CASSQDGGSYQETQYF. CDR3 nucleotides: TGCGCCAGCAGCCAAGATGGCGGGAGTTATCAAGAGACCCAGTACTTC.